This TCR beta chain is from a study of cytomegalovirus exposure and HLA in healthy donors. Study-level background: Clustering assigned 81% of the roughly 400 genotyped donors to the Caucasian-associated ancestry cluster. Study outcomes and limitations: Later analysis identified a missense DCLRE1C variant that was linked to TCR beta V- and J-gene trimming. Reported performance of the classifier showed diagnosis of cytomegalovirus status with high specificity and sensitivity.

The PCR ran on 60 Vbeta and 13 Jbeta primers. Some clones are missing from TCRdb's copy, which holds only in-frame ones; the method was immunoSEQ multiplex PCR. The sample contains about 130,000 clones, around three quarters of which appear only once. Germline V gene sequence: CDR1 SGHTA, CDR2 FQGNSA. J gave up 2 bases and V 5 bases, and 5 bases lay outside the gene matches. This CDR3 comprises 16 residues. To note about this clone: Its antigen is unknown.

Sequencing was carried out using PBMCs. The rearrangement joins TRBV7-2 to TRBJ2-1, with 11 bases identical to TRBD2. This TCR came from a male donor in good health and CMV-seropositive. CDR3 coding DNA: TGTGCCAGCAGCATCGATAGCGGGAGGGCCTACAATGAGCAGTTCTTC. It codes for CASSIDSGRAYNEQFF.